This T cell receptor beta chain was documented in a study of lymphopenia after photon versus proton radiotherapy. Generated by immunoSEQ multiplex PCR, the TCRdb table keeps only in-frame clones and is missing some. Of 83,000 or so clones in the sample, more than 70% were seen once. The germline CDR1 and CDR2 sequences are SGHRS and YFSETQ. This CDR3 has 14 amino acids. V lost 1 base to trimming and J lost 4 bases, with 10 bases between them. As to this clone: No antigen is known for it.

Study-wide results and caveats: Photon-treated patients lost naive T cells and TCR diversity; proton-treated stayed stable. After the lymphocyte nadir, photon-treated repertoires showed oligoclonal expansion, especially of CD8+ Temra cells. Larger post-nadir TCR diversity loss correlated inversely with survival in deceased patients.

The chain joins TRBV5-1 to TRBJ2-3; D not resolved. This specimen consisted of peripheral blood, obtained from a patient treated with proton-based radiotherapy. The sequence was collected from a man in his sixties with pancreatic cancer. The CDR3 DNA reads as TGCGCCAGCAGCTTGAGCCGGACCGCAGATACGCAGTATTTT. This encodes CASSLSRTADTQYF. The whole variable domain, remainder taken from reference TRBV5-1 and TRBJ2-3, is KAGVTQTPRYLIKTRGQQVTLSCSPISGHRSVSWYQQTPGQGLQFLFEYFSETQRNKGNFPGRFSGRQFSNSRSEMNVSTLELGDSALYLCASSLSRTADTQYFGPGTRLTVL.